This T cell receptor beta chain was identified in a study of blood T cells in healthy people across ages. A second PCR, run for 7 to 11 cycles, used a sample-barcoded 5' primer plus a J-beta primer mix. The template-switch adaptor was a 5' adaptor with 12 random nucleotides. It tagged each cDNA molecule. TCRdb analysed the 5' RACE reads with MiXCR anew, one entry per CDR3 protein. The sample has 600,000 to 650,000 distinct CDR3 sequences, 45% to 65% seen once; the top ten hold over 35%. The trim removed 3 bases at V and 4 bases at J, leaving 4 bases unmatched. CDR3 length equals 14 residues. Germline V gene data show CDR1 as LGHDT and CDR2 as YNNKEL (reference sequence). Extraction of total RNA produced a minimum of 5.5 micrograms from each sample. This clonotype has a handful of counts. Its antigen is still unknown. The study's findings and limits: Age showed a roughly linear inverse relationship with TCR beta diversity per million T cells.

V and J are TRBV3-1 and TRBJ2-7, with TRBD2 identical over 9 bases. This clonotype was obtained from a man between 60 and 75 years old in good health. Sequencing was done on a sample of blood. DNA for the CDR3: TGTGCCAGCAGCCAGGGACTAGCAGATTACGAGCAGTACTTC. Protein sequence: CASSQGLADYEQYF.